The entry below gives a single T cell receptor beta chain sequence along with its context. The target antigen is unknown. This sample was included in a study of cytomegalovirus exposure and HLA in healthy donors. Study-wide findings and caveats: Most of the TCR beta V segments (in an earlier analysis) were productive either about 87% or about 30% of the time.

PCR primers comprised 60 Vbeta and 13 Jbeta primers. Assay used: immunoSEQ multiplex PCR; TCRdb lists only in-frame clones, some missing. The data show 150,000 or so clones, 78% seen once. Germline values: CDR1 KGHSH, CDR2 LQKENI. Germline trimming cut 5 bases from V and 7 bases from J; bases unmatched to any gene: 4. CDR3 length equals 13 residues. The clonotype originates from a woman between 40 and 55 years old in good health and CMV-seropositive. The J gene is TRBJ2-1, the V gene TRBV18; the match to TRBD1 covers 8 bases. Sequencing was done on a sample of PBMCs. The CDR3 bases are TGTGCCAGCTCATCGACAGGGGAGAATGAGCAGTTCTTC. Protein: CASSSTGENEQFF.